One T cell receptor beta chain is described in this entry. Its antigen remains unknown. The CDR3 length is 15 residues. Trimming shortened V by 3 bases and J by 6 bases, and 17 bases separated the two germline ends. The germline V gene encodes CDR1 SEHNR and CDR2 FQNEAQ (reference sequence). These data originate in a study of T cells in Graves' hyperthyroidism and ophthalmopathy. In the study overall: Peripheral blood was acquired at first diagnosis, ahead of any therapy whatsoever.

RNA transcripts gave rise to amplified TCR beta CDR3 regions. HTBI primers were the set used in a first-round RT-PCR of the TCR CDR3. TCRdb re-called the multiplex PCR reads through MiXCR, storing one row per CDR3 protein. Altogether more than 300,000 distinct CDR3 sequences are present, about 18% being singletons, with the ten largest covering approximately 30%. Broader study findings: Most clonotypes expanded in the thyroid (above 0.001) were also present in blood.

The V and J genes are TRBV7-9 and TRBJ1-1, with D perhaps TRBD1 (6 bases). The sample comprised blood. The sequence was collected from a woman aged 25 to 39 with Graves' hyperthyroidism that later progressed to Graves' ophthalmopathy. CDR3 loop: CASSLGAQGLAEAFF. The CDR3 bases are TGTGCCAGCAGCTTGGGGGCGCAGGGTTTGGCTGAAGCTTTCTTT.